One sample yielded the 7 T cell receptor beta chains listed below, sequenced in a study of cytomegalovirus exposure and HLA in healthy donors. The data were produced by immunoSEQ multiplex PCR, yet TCRdb's version contains in-frame clones alone and is incomplete. This sample has fewer than 200,000 clones; approximately 96% occur once, and the top ten carry under 0.9%. The sequencing sample was made of PBMCs. The source is a woman between 18 and 30 years old in good health and CMV-seronegative.

The J gene is TRBJ1-2, the V gene TRBV13, with D possibly TRBD1 on 5 matching bases. Trimming removed 5 bases from V and 4 bases from J, with 11 bases in between. Per germline, CDR1 PRHDT and CDR2 FYEKMQ (reference sequence). CDR3 length: 13 amino acids. CDR3 amino acids: CASSIGGTYGYTF. CDR3 DNA: TGTGCCAGCAGCATCGGGGGTACCTATGGCTACACCTTC.

This chain uses TRBV7-2 with TRBJ2-1, with 7 nucleotides matching TRBD1. Germline CDR1 reads SGHTA; CDR2 reads FQGNSA. The CDR3 has 13 amino acids. With V trimmed by 1 base and J by 6 bases, 0 bases remained unmatched. The CDR3 DNA follows: TGTGCCAGCAGCTTAGGACAGGGCAATGAGCAGTTCTTC. It codes for CASSLGQGNEQFF. The entire variable domain, with the rest obtained from reference TRBV7-2 and TRBJ2-1, is as follows: GAGVSQSPSNKVTEKGKDVELRCDPISGHTALYWYRQSLGQGLEFLIYFQGNSAPDKSGLPSDRFSAERTGGSVSTLTIQRTQQEDSAVYLCASSLGQGNEQFFGPGTRLTVL.

The chain uses TRBV4-1 and TRBJ2-4, with 8 positions matching TRBD1. Germline V gene data show CDR1 as MGHRA and CDR2 as YSYEKL. CDR3 size: 14 residues. The junction had 14 bases not matched to a gene; V was cut back by 4 bases and J by 15 bases. The CDR3, as DNA: TGCGCCAGCAGCCCCCCCGGACAGGGACCGATCCGGTACTTC. This translates into CASSPPGQGPIRYF.

The chain is built from TRBV7-2 and TRBJ1-1; possible D gene TRBD1, 5 bases. The germline V gene encodes CDR1 SGHTA and CDR2 FQGNSA. The V end lost 1 base, the J end lost 4 bases, and 13 bases lay between the germline ends. The CDR3 extends over 15 amino acids. CDR3 sequence reads: CASSLVASGGTEAFF. The CDR3, as DNA: TGTGCCAGCAGCTTAGTGGCGTCGGGGGGCACTGAAGCTTTCTTT.

V is TRBV20-1 and J is TRBJ2-7; D possibly corresponds to TRBD2 (6 bases). Germline-derived CDR1 and CDR2 are DFQATT and SNEGSKA (reference sequence). The CDR3 runs 11 residues. V shed 6 bases and J shed 2 bases, with 8 bases lying between them. The CDR3 nucleotides read TGCAGTGCGGGCGGGGCCTACGAGCAGTACTTC. Translating it yields CSAGGAYEQYF.

The chain uses TRBV4-3 and TRBJ2-4, with a possible D match to TRBD2 (5 bases). Trimming shortened V by 0 bases and J by 6 bases, and 15 bases separated the two germline ends. The CDR3 covers 16 residues. In germline, CDR1 is LGHNA, CDR2 YSLEER. This CDR3 reads CASSQDEVLAGNIQYF. CDR3 in DNA: TGCGCCAGCAGCCAAGATGAGGTCCTAGCCGGAAACATTCAGTACTTC.

The J gene is TRBJ1-3, the V gene TRBV27; D is perhaps TRBD1 (6 bases). This CDR3 spans 13 amino acids. Germline-derived CDR1 and CDR2 are MNHEY and SMNVEV (reference sequence). V shed 5 bases and J shed 4 bases, with 9 bases lying between them. This chain's CDR3 is CASSPGQGNTIYF. The CDR3 coding sequence is TGTGCCAGCAGTCCCGGACAGGGAAACACCATATATTTT.